What follows are 5 T cell receptor beta chains derived from one specimen sequenced in a study of T cell responses to AZD1222 COVID-19 vaccine. Assay: immunoSEQ multiplex PCR; the TCRdb copy retains only in-frame clones and omits some. The sample lists around 140,000 clones, roughly 91% occurring once. Material: peripheral blood, obtained on day 0 of AZD1222 vaccination. The source of these receptors is an adult in good health.

This rearrangement joins TRBV7-9 to TRBJ1-5; TRBD1 is a possible D gene (6 bases). The CDR3 extends over 14 amino acids. The V end lost 3 bases, the J end lost 2 bases, and 8 bases lay between the germline ends. Germline CDR1 reads SEHNR; CDR2 reads FQNEAQ (reference sequence). The CDR3 loop reads CASSFSGGNQPQHF. CDR3 in DNA: TGTGCCAGCAGCTTCTCAGGGGGCAATCAGCCCCAGCATTTT. Full variable domain (missing parts from reference TRBV7-9 and TRBJ1-5): DTGVSQNPRHKITKRGQNVTFRCDPISEHNRLYWYRQTLGQGPEFLTYFQNEAQLEKSRLLSDRFSAERPKGSFSTLEIQRTEQGDSAMYLCASSFSGGNQPQHFGDGTRLSIL.

The gene calls are TRBV3-1 (or the pseudogene TRBV3-2) and TRBJ2-1; possibly TRBD2 for D (7 bases). Germline-derived CDR1 and CDR2 are LGHDT and YNNKEL (reference sequence). The CDR3 has 17 residues. V lost 6 bases and J 7 bases, leaving 25 bases between the germline ends. The CDR3 DNA is TGTGCCAGCAGACCCTTAGCAGGCGGGGGCCCCGGGAATGAGCAGTTCTTC. This codes for CASRPLAGGGPGNEQFF.

The chain combines TRBV6-5 with TRBJ2-7, with 9 bases fitting TRBD1. This CDR3 is built from 13 residues. The germline V gene has CDR1 MNHEY and CDR2 SVGAGI. The junction had 3 bases not matched to a gene; V was cut back by 6 bases and J by 3 bases. As DNA, the CDR3 is TGTGCCAGCAGAAGGGGACAGGGCTACGAGCAGTACTTC. The encoded protein is CASRRGQGYEQYF.

This clone was seen a single time. The CDR3 bases are TGTGCCAGCAGCCCCAGGGGGACAGGACCTTACGAGCAGTACTTC. This translates into CASSPRGTGPYEQYF. The rearrangement joins TRBV7-8 to TRBJ2-7, with 8 bases matching TRBD1. Germline loops: CDR1 SGHVS, CDR2 FQNEAQ. CDR3 length: 15 residues. V lost 5 bases, J lost 4 bases, and 10 bases stayed unmatched.

The gene calls are TRBV9 and TRBJ2-3; TRBD1 or TRBD2 may be the D gene (7 bases each). CDR1 and CDR2 (germline): SGDLS, YYNGEE. The V and J ends lost 1 base and 2 bases respectively, with 14 bases between them. The length of the CDR3 is 16 residues. CDR3: CASSVREGAFTDTQYF. The CDR3 region has the DNA TGTGCCAGCAGCGTAAGGGAGGGGGCCTTCACAGATACGCAGTATTTT. Full variable domain (missing parts from reference TRBV9 and TRBJ2-3): DSGVTQTPKHLITATGQRVTLRCSPRSGDLSVYWYQQSLDQGLQFLIQYYNGEERAKGNILERFSAQQFPDLHSELNLSSLELGDSALYFCASSVREGAFTDTQYFGPGTRLTVL.